Presented here are 12 T cell receptor beta chains from one specimen sequenced in a study of shared clonotypes between healthy human individuals (dated by TCRdb to between 2020 and 2021). For the CD8 naive samples, CD45RO-negative cells were positively selected for CCR7, yielding a CD45RA+CCR7+ population from which TemRA cells were excluded. Library preparation used the immunoSEQ multiplex PCR assay. The clones in this table, taken by TCRdb from immuneACCESS, are in-frame only. Not every clone is retained; where verified, under half of the shortfall comes from an unresolved V gene, and the cause of the rest is unknown. Within this sample are some 2,000,000 clones, with about 95% of them counted one time only. About 1.1% of the sample comes from the top ten. Sequences were obtained from naive CD8+ T cells sorted from blood. The cell subset or site label corresponds to: CD45RA+CCR7+. The receptors stem from a man in his late teens or twenties in good health.

The CDR3 DNA reads TGTGCCAGCAGTGATTGGACCGGGAATAACAATGAGCAGTTCTTC. Its translation is CASSDWTGNNNEQFF. The rearrangement joins TRBV2 to TRBJ2-1; D may be TRBD2 (5 bases). Germline loops: CDR1 SNHLY, CDR2 FYNNEI. The CDR3 covers 15 residues. V lost 3 bases to trimming and J lost 5 bases, with 14 bases between them.

The chain couples TRBV14 to TRBJ2-5, with D perhaps matching TRBD1 or TRBD2 (5 bases each). Germline lookup yields CDR1 SGHDN and CDR2 FVKESK. The germline V and J ends were trimmed by 9 bases and 1 base, with 12 bases remaining between them. The CDR3 covers 13 residues. CDR3 in amino acids: CASLSGTQETQYF. The DNA of the CDR3 is TGTGCCAGTCTATCCGGGACCCAAGAGACCCAGTACTTC. The full variable domain, completed using reference TRBV14 and TRBJ2-5, is EAGVTQFPSHSVIEKGQTVTLRCDPISGHDNLYWYRRVMGKEIKFLLHFVKESKQDESGMPNNRFLAERTGGTYSTLKVQPAELEDSGVYFCASLSGTQETQYFGPGTRLLVL.

This clone was seen a single time. The chain carries TRBV4-1 and TRBJ2-7; D gene unclear. This CDR3 has 14 residues. Trimming removed 6 bases from V and 3 bases from J, with 15 bases in between. Germline V gene sequence: CDR1 MGHRA, CDR2 YSYEKL. The CDR3 loop reads CASSPDELGYEQYF. DNA for the CDR3: TGCGCCAGCAGTCCGGACGAACTGGGCTACGAGCAGTACTTC.

Concerning this clone itself: One end of the junction does not line up with germline, which may come from a read error. Additional DNA sequences in this sample encode the identical CDR3. The chain joins TRBV7-7 to TRBJ2-3, with D perhaps being TRBD1 or TRBD2 (5 bases each). The V gene's germline CDR1 is SSHAT and CDR2 FNYEAQ (reference sequence). The CDR3 runs 14 residues. DNA of the CDR3: TGTGCTAGCAGCTTAACCGGGGCTGCGGATACGCAGTATTTT. It specifies CASSLTGAADTQYF.

The rearrangement links TRBV5-4 to TRBJ1-2; tentatively, D is TRBD1 (6 bases). CDR1 SGHNT and CDR2 YYREEE come from the germline V gene (reference sequence). CDR3 size: 15 residues. Trimming shortened V by 4 bases and J by 8 bases, and 21 bases separated the two germline ends. For the CDR3, the DNA is TGTGCCAGCAGCCTACCGTCTGACAGGCTCGGGGGCTACACCTTC. Translation: CASSLPSDRLGGYTF.

This clone showed up just once. This chain links TRBV6-4 with TRBJ2-6; 7 nucleotides line up with TRBD1. The CDR3 loop spans 18 amino acids. V was pared by 5 bases and J by 0 bases, with 10 bases of the junction left unmatched. Germline V lookup: CDR1 MRHNA, CDR2 SNTAGT. The chain's CDR3 is CASSSPGQGDSGANVLTF. The CDR3 bases are TGTGCCAGCAGTTCCCCTGGCCAGGGGGACTCTGGGGCCAACGTCCTGACTTTC.

The chain carries TRBV5-1 and TRBJ1-2; D not certain. With 4 bases removed from V and 4 bases from J, the gap between germline ends came to 23 bases. This CDR3 has 17 residues. Germline V gene sequence: CDR1 SGHRS, CDR2 YFSETQ. The CDR3 loop is CASSPGPASETFYGYTF. The CDR3 region has the DNA TGCGCCAGCAGCCCGGGCCCGGCGTCAGAAACTTTCTATGGCTACACCTTC.

The genes are TRBV6-5 and TRBJ2-3, with no clear D. The CDR3 runs to 15 residues. The germline V gene has CDR1 MNHEY and CDR2 SVGAGI. Trimming removed 0 bases from V and 2 bases from J, with 9 bases in between. The CDR3 nucleotides read TGTGCCAGCAGTTACTCGACTGAAAACACAGATACGCAGTATTTT. This encodes CASSYSTENTDTQYF.

This clone was seen only once. The chain links TRBV10-1 to TRBJ2-7; 8 nucleotides agree with TRBD1. The CDR3 covers 15 residues. J was trimmed by 6 bases and V by 6 bases; bases with no gene match: 13. Germline CDR1 WNHNN, CDR2 SYGVQD (reference sequence). DNA of the CDR3: TGCGCCAGCAGCTCGCCGGGACAGGTTACTCGCGAGCAGTACTTC. Translation: CASSSPGQVTREQYF.

The rearrangement uses TRBV5-4 and TRBJ1-6; 9 nucleotides match TRBD1. The germline V gene encodes CDR1 SGHNT and CDR2 YYREEE (reference sequence). Trimming at V came to 0 bases and at J to 8 bases, leaving 3 bases not matched to a gene. The CDR3 is 15 amino acids. Here the CDR3 reads CASSLGGQGYSPLHF. The CDR3 region has the DNA TGTGCCAGCAGCTTGGGGGGACAGGGCTATTCACCCCTCCACTTT.

A note on this clone: Other nucleotide sequences from this sample produce the same CDR3. The V gene is TRBV27, the J gene TRBJ2-7; 9 nucleotides match TRBD2. After removal of 0 bases from V and 6 bases from J, the junction contained 6 bases not matched to a gene. The CDR3 is 15 amino acids. Per germline, CDR1 MNHEY and CDR2 SMNVEV (reference sequence). This CDR3 is CASSLSAGGPSEQYF. The DNA for the CDR3 is TGTGCCAGCAGTTTATCGGCGGGAGGGCCTAGCGAGCAGTACTTC.

The chain couples TRBV20-1 to TRBJ1-1; D is uncertain. Germline CDR1 and CDR2: DFQATT and SNEGSKA (reference sequence). The ends were cut back, 7 bases at V and 0 bases at J, with 6 bases in the middle. This CDR3 has 11 amino acids. The CDR3 sequence is CSVDVNTEAFF. The CDR3 DNA follows: TGCAGTGTGGACGTGAACACTGAAGCTTTCTTT.